The 16 T cell receptor beta chains below come from one sample, sequenced in a study of T-cell memory formation after mild COVID-19 (dated by TCRdb to 2020 to 2022). Library construction relied on 5' RACE. The instrument given in TCRdb is Illumina NovaSeq 6000. The public reads were run again by TCRdb, first through fastp at Q25 and then through MiXCR, and only productive beta chains were kept. Each CDR3 protein gets just one entry, which takes the most common genes and DNA from the rows behind it. This sample has just over 300,000 distinct CDR3 sequences in its table, and roughly 21% of those were observed once. 20% to 25% of the sample is in the top ten clones. Input material: PBMCs or a T cell subset sorted from them (not recorded which). The receptors were gathered from a man aged 18 to 35 who had mild COVID-19 (a few samples of this study predate the infection). The sample titles of this study are shuffled in the database, so cell type and time point are left out; the donor was told from shared clones.

The chain recombines TRBV30 with TRBJ1-4; D gene ambiguous. Trimming took off 3 bases at V and 0 bases at J, with 5 bases between the two ends. Germline V gene data show CDR1 as GTSNPN and CDR2 as SVGIG (reference sequence). The CDR3 consists of 13 residues. CDR3 coding DNA: TGTGCCTGGAGGGGAGCAACTAATGAAAAACTGTTTTTT. Translation: CAWRGATNEKLFF.

At least ten counts were recorded for this clonotype. CDR3 nucleotides: TGTGCCAGCAATACCTGGTACTCTGGGGCCAACGTCCTGACTTTC. This encodes CASNTWYSGANVLTF. The rearrangement links TRBV6-1 to TRBJ2-6; D remains unclear. The germline V and J ends were trimmed by 7 bases and 0 bases, with 10 bases remaining between them. The CDR3 totals 15 residues. The germline V gene has CDR1 MNHNS and CDR2 SASEGT.

In this sample, this clonotype turned up a few times. This rearrangement joins TRBV18 to TRBJ1-6; D is unclear. This CDR3 spans 16 amino acids. Per the germline V gene, CDR1 is KGHSH and CDR2 is LQKENI. V was pared by 2 bases and J by 10 bases, with 18 bases between. The CDR3: CASSPSSTRSGSPLHF. The CDR3 DNA follows: TGTGCCAGCTCACCATCCTCGACGCGAAGCGGGTCACCCCTCCACTTT.

V is TRBV12-3 or TRBV12-4 and J is TRBJ1-4; TRBD1 is a possible D gene (6 bases). V lost 3 bases to trimming and J lost 4 bases, with 12 bases between them. This CDR3 is built from 15 residues. The CDR3 loop reads CASSFGQSLNEKLFF. DNA for the CDR3: TGTGCCAGCAGTTTCGGACAGTCCCTTAATGAAAAACTGTTTTTT.

V is TRBV20-1 and J is TRBJ2-5; D unclear. The CDR3 spans 11 residues. The V gene lost 3 bases and the J gene lost 5 bases, with 7 bases spanning the gap. Germline V lookup: CDR1 DFQATT, CDR2 SNEGSKA (reference sequence). CDR3 amino acids: CSASVEETQYF. CDR3 DNA: TGCAGTGCTAGCGTGGAGGAGACCCAGTACTTC.

This clonotype was seen a few times. The chain has TRBV20-1 and TRBJ2-7; 11 nucleotides match TRBD2. The V segment lost 6 bases and the J segment 2 bases; nucleotides outside the gene matches: 15. The CDR3 is made up of 17 amino acids. Germline CDR1 DFQATT, CDR2 SNEGSKA (reference sequence). Written as DNA, the CDR3 is TGCAGTGCCGGCCCCCCCCCAGGGACTAGCGGTACCTACGAGCAGTACTTC. Translating it yields CSAGPPPGTSGTYEQYF.

This rearrangement joins TRBV5-6 to TRBJ2-2; 10 nucleotides align to TRBD2. This CDR3 region has 16 residues. V gave up 1 base and J gave up 4 bases; unmatched junction bases: 4. Germline CDR1 is SGHDT and CDR2 is YYEEEE. The CDR3 region is CASSLRLAGFTGELFF. CDR3 bases: TGTGCCAGCAGCTTGAGACTAGCGGGTTTCACCGGGGAGCTGTTTTTT.

CDR3 DNA: TGTGCCAGCAGTCCGGGACAGGGGCTAGCAACTAATGAAAAACTGTTTTTT. This encodes CASSPGQGLATNEKLFF. The V call is TRBV12-3 or TRBV12-4, the J call TRBJ1-4; 10 positions match TRBD1. The CDR3 runs 17 residues. The V gene end was trimmed by 5 bases and the J gene end by 0 bases; junction bases not matched to a gene: 6.

This rearrangement joins TRBV20-1 to TRBJ2-7, with TRBD1 matching over 7 bases. The CDR3 has 13 amino acids. Germline V CDR1 and CDR2: DFQATT, SNEGSKA (reference sequence). With V trimmed by 3 bases and J by 5 bases, 7 bases remained unmatched. The CDR3 DNA is TGCAGTGCTAGGAGGACAGGCACCGACGAGCAGTACGTC. Translation: CSARRTGTDEQYV.

This clonotype has only a few counts. The genes are TRBV7-9 and TRBJ1-1; 7 bases match TRBD1. The CDR3 covers 15 residues. The V gene's germline CDR1 is SEHNR and CDR2 FQNEAQ (reference sequence). Unmatched junction bases numbered 11, after V lost 3 bases and J lost 7 bases. CDR3 amino acids: CASSLTGKLHYEAFF. DNA of the CDR3: TGTGCCAGCAGCTTGACAGGGAAACTCCATTATGAAGCTTTCTTT.

This clonotype appeared a few times. The chain couples TRBV6-1 to TRBJ1-6; the D is unclear. V shed 6 bases and J shed 7 bases, with 10 bases lying between them. Germline loops: CDR1 MNHNS, CDR2 SASEGT. This CDR3 has 13 amino acids. This CDR3 is CASSGDLNSPLHF. The CDR3 region has the DNA TGTGCCAGCAGCGGGGATCTCAATTCACCCCTCCACTTT.

The CDR3 DNA follows: TGTGCCAGCAGCATCCGGGATAAAAATAATTCACCCCTCCACTTT. This codes for CASSIRDKNNSPLHF. The chain combines TRBV9 with TRBJ1-6, with D uncertain. This CDR3 contains 15 residues. Trimming removed 4 bases from V and 5 bases from J, with 13 bases in between. Germline CDR1 and CDR2: SGDLS and YYNGEE.

This chain joins TRBV7-9 and TRBJ2-1, with a tentative D call TRBD2 (5 bases). V dropped 2 bases and J dropped 3 bases, with 20 bases sitting between them. The CDR3 runs 18 residues. The germline V gene has CDR1 SEHNR and CDR2 FQNEAQ (reference sequence). The CDR3 reads CASSLKGPGGRRYNEQFF. The CDR3, as DNA: TGTGCCAGCAGCTTAAAAGGGCCCGGCGGGCGACGCTACAATGAGCAGTTCTTC.

V and J are TRBV10-3 and TRBJ1-1; D is unresolved. The germline V gene encodes CDR1 ENHRY and CDR2 SYGVKD. V lost 5 bases and J lost 0, with 7 bases in between. The length of the CDR3 is 13 residues. DNA of the CDR3: TGTGCCATCAGTCTCAGCCTGAACACTGAAGCTTTCTTT. It yields the protein CAISLSLNTEAFF.

In this sample, this clonotype turned up many times. V and J are TRBV20-1 and TRBJ1-2; D call uncertain. Trimming took off 6 bases at V and 6 bases at J, with 17 bases between the two ends. The germline V gene encodes CDR1 DFQATT and CDR2 SNEGSKA (reference sequence). The CDR3 totals 13 residues. CDR3 DNA: TGCAGTGCCATTCTTCACACAGTCGATGGCTACACCTTC. It is translated as CSAILHTVDGYTF.

The genes are TRBV7-2 and TRBJ1-3; D not certain. The germline V gene has CDR1 SGHTA and CDR2 FQGNSA. V was clipped by 2 bases and J by 4 bases, with 6 bases between them. The length of the CDR3 is 13 residues. The CDR3 reads CASSLNWGNTIYF. In DNA, the CDR3 is TGTGCCAGCAGCTTAAATTGGGGAAACACCATATATTTT.